In this sample, the clone carrying this T cell receptor (beta chain) turned up a few times. The sample is drawn from a study of T-cell memory formation after mild COVID-19. TCRdb re-called the 5' RACE reads with MiXCR, one entry per CDR3 protein. This table holds roughly 600,000 distinct CDR3 sequences, roughly 18% found once. CDR1 and CDR2 from the germline V gene are SGHRS and YFSETQ. Trimming left V 3 bases short and J 6 bases short, with 15 bases between. This CDR3 region has 15 residues. The chain employs TRBV5-1 and TRBJ2-2; TRBD1 is a possible D gene (6 bases). The sample taken for sequencing was PBMCs or a T cell subset sorted from them (not recorded which). This clonotype was sampled from an adult woman who had mild COVID-19 (a few samples of this study predate the infection). Cell type and time point are not known. CDR3 in amino acids: CASSSDYRAAGELFF. CDR3 sequence (DNA): TGCGCCAGCAGCTCAGATTACAGGGCCGCCGGGGAGCTGTTTTTT. Full variable domain (missing parts from reference TRBV5-1 and TRBJ2-2): KAGVTQTPRYLIKTRGQQVTLSCSPISGHRSVSWYQQTPGQGLQFLFEYFSETQRNKGNFPGRFSGRQFSNSRSEMNVSTLELGDSALYLCASSSDYRAAGELFFGEGSRLTVL.